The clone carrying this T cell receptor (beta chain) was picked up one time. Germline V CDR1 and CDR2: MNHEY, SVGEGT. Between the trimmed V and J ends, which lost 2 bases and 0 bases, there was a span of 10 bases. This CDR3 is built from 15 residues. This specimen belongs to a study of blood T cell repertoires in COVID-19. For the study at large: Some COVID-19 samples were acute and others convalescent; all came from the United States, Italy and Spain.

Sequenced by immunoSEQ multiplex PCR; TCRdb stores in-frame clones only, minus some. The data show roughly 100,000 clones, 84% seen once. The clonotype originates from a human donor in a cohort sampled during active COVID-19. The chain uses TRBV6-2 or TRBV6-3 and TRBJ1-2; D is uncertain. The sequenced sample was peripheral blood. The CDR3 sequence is CASSYTGVSNYGYTF. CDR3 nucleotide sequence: TGTGCCAGCAGTTACACCGGAGTATCTAACTATGGCTACACCTTC.